This TCR beta chain emerged from a study of human T cells and chemical hapten exposure. Study information: All through the approximately 23-week study, the scalp of each patient received diphenylcyclopropenone doses weekly.

This clonotype was observed a few times. Source study methods: TCR counts had a median of 95,638 per sample and spanned roughly 23,224 to 690,600. One entry per CDR3 protein results from TCRdb running MiXCR on the RACE reads. TCRdb's processing, not the study's, gives the V and J calls here. The table has approximately 350,000 distinct CDR3 sequences, over 6% seen once. V gave up 6 bases and J gave up 7 bases, with 15 bases separating them. Germline CDR1 is MNHEY and CDR2 is SVGAGI. This CDR3 comprises 13 residues. Time point defined: patch test 2, 6 weeks after DPC sensitization. As to treatment: therapeutic diphenylcyclopropenone sensitization with weekly scalp DPC.

This chain joins TRBV6-5 and TRBJ1-1; no clear D. This specimen was whole blood, taken in connection with sensitization to the hapten diphenylcyclopropenone (DPC). The sequence derives from a woman between 18 and 29 years old with alopecia areata. Some clones in this sample may be carry-over from other donors' samples. The CDR3 sequence is CASSLTVLYEAFF. CDR3 coding DNA: TGTGCCAGCAGCTTGACGGTACTTTATGAAGCTTTCTTT.